The following is a T cell receptor (beta chain) sequence with its context. This table comes from immunoSEQ multiplex PCR, and its TCRdb copy is limited to in-frame clones, with some not included. The sample has roughly 190,000 clones, 75% to 85% seen once. This record belongs to a study of blood T cell repertoires in COVID-19. The cohort comprised adults aged 18 to 89 years residing in under 30 US areas. Cohort 3 donors were reported recovered after two negative PCRs, clearance, or symptom resolution. V gave up 4 bases and J gave up 4 bases, with 16 bases separating them. CDR1 and CDR2 from the germline V gene are MNHEY and SMNVEV (reference sequence). The CDR3 contains 15 residues.

The TCR sequence derives from a man aged 35-49 years who had recovered from COVID-19. The chain couples TRBV27 to TRBJ1-1; D ambiguous. The material sequenced was PBMCs or T cells enriched from blood (not recorded which). CDR3 sequence reads: CASSSYPKSGTEAFF. The CDR3, as DNA: TGTGCCAGCAGTTCCTACCCGAAAAGTGGCACTGAAGCTTTCTTT.